The 9 T cell receptor beta chains given below trace back to one sample, sequenced in a study of beta chain features in type 1 diabetes. Expressed TCRB transcripts got sequenced, as all isolated RNA was reverse transcribed. Only in-frame clones appear in the TCRdb table, and some are missing; sequencing was by immunoSEQ multiplex PCR. In the table there are hundreds of thousands of clones, around an eighth of which are singletons. The sample taken for sequencing was naive CD4+ T cells from blood. The receptors originated from a woman in her forties in good health.

This clone was seen a few times. CDR3 nucleotide sequence: TGCGCCAGCAGCCAAGTGTTTAGGGACATTGTCGGAAACACCATATATTTT. This sequence encodes CASSQVFRDIVGNTIYF. The chain recombines TRBV4-1 with TRBJ1-3, with D possibly TRBD1 on 6 matching bases. Germline V gene sequence: CDR1 MGHRA, CDR2 YSYEKL. The CDR3 loop spans 17 amino acids. V lost 1 base and J lost 4, with 17 bases in between.

The chain recombines TRBV6-1 with TRBJ1-5, with a possible D match to TRBD1 (6 bases). The CDR3 length is 13 residues. The ends were cut back, 3 bases at V and 6 bases at J, with 9 bases in the middle. In germline, CDR1 is MNHNS, CDR2 SASEGT. CDR3: CASSERGLQPQHF. The DNA for the CDR3 is TGTGCCAGCAGTGAGCGGGGGCTTCAGCCCCAGCATTTT.

The table lists this clone with a few counts. The chain is built from TRBV5-1 and TRBJ2-3; 7 nucleotides align to TRBD2. The CDR3 covers 14 residues. V trimming: 2 bases; J trimming: 3 bases; junction bases outside the gene matches: 3. Germline V lookup: CDR1 SGHRS, CDR2 YFSETQ. The CDR3 protein is CASSLAGKTDTQYF. DNA of the CDR3: TGCGCCAGCAGCTTAGCGGGGAAAACAGATACGCAGTATTTT.

This clone was counted a few times. V usage is TRBV10-3 and J usage is TRBJ2-5, with 12 bases lining up with TRBD2. J gave up 1 base and V 10 bases, and 10 bases lay outside the gene matches. Germline V gives CDR1 ENHRY, CDR2 SYGVKD. This CDR3 is built from 16 residues. The CDR3 here is CATRGTSGSSQETQYF. The CDR3, as DNA: TGTGCCACCCGAGGGACTAGCGGGTCATCCCAAGAGACCCAGTACTTC.

This clone has just a few counts. CDR3 sequence reads: CASSQDFGGGGGVRTEAFF. CDR3 in DNA: TGTGCCAGCAGCCAAGATTTTGGTGGGGGGGGTGGGGTCCGCACTGAAGCTTTCTTT. The V gene is TRBV4-2, the J gene TRBJ1-1; TRBD1 might be the D (5 bases). The ends were cut back, 0 bases at V and 4 bases at J, with 24 bases in the middle. Per germline, CDR1 LGHNA and CDR2 YNFKEQ. The CDR3 covers 19 residues.

This clone has just a few counts. The rearrangement uses TRBV25-1 and TRBJ2-3; the match to TRBD2 covers 11 bases. Germline-derived CDR1 and CDR2 are MGHDK and SYGVNS. This CDR3 comprises 16 residues. The ends lost 7 bases at V and 0 bases at J; junction bases unmatched: 6. CDR3 residues: CASTAGLAESTDTQYF. As DNA, the CDR3 is TGTGCCAGCACCGCGGGACTAGCGGAAAGCACAGATACGCAGTATTTT.

This clone turned up a few times. The chain joins TRBV7-9 to TRBJ1-2, with no clear D. The V gene lost 5 bases and the J gene lost 3 bases, with 13 bases spanning the gap. Germline V gives CDR1 SEHNR, CDR2 FQNEAQ (reference sequence). The CDR3 consists of 14 residues. For the CDR3, the DNA is TGTGCCAGCAGCCCGTCGCGGGCAGACTATGGCTACACCTTC. Its translation is CASSPSRADYGYTF.

CDR3 bases: TGTGCCAGCAGTCCCGACCGTGGGACAAGGAAGTTCTTC. Amino acid sequence: CASSPDRGTRKFF. The rearrangement links TRBV27 to TRBJ2-1; a possible D gene is TRBD1 (6 bases). In germline, CDR1 is MNHEY, CDR2 SMNVEV (reference sequence). The V and J ends lost 5 bases and 14 bases respectively, with 19 bases between them. CDR3 size: 13 residues.

This rearrangement joins TRBV25-1 to TRBJ1-2, with no clear D. Germline CDR1 reads MGHDK; CDR2 reads SYGVNS. CDR3 length: 13 residues. V gave up 1 base and J gave up 8 bases, with 11 bases separating them. The DNA of the CDR3 is TGTGCCAGCAGTGAATCCGGAGGGTTGGGCTACACCTTC. Translated: CASSESGGLGYTF.